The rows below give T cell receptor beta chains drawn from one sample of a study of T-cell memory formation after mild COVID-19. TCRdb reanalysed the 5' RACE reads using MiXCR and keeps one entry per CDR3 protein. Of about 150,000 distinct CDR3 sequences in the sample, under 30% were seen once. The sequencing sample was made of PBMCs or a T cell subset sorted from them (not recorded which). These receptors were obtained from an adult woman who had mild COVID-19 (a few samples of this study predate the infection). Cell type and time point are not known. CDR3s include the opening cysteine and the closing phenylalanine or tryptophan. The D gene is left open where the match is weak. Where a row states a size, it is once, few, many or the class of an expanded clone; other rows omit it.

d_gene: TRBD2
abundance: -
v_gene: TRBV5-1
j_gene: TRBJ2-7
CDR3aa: CASSHWGLAGPPTGEQYF
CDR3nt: TGCGCCAGCAGCCATTGGGGACTAGCGGGACCACCGACGGGTGAGCAGTACTTC

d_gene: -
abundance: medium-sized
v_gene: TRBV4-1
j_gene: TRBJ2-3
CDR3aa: CASSQPNGDTQYF
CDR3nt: TGCGCCAGCAGCCAACCTAACGGGGATACGCAGTATTTT

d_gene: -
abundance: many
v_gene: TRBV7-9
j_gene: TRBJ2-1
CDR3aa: CASRGYNEQFF
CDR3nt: TGTGCCAGCAGGGGGTACAATGAGCAGTTCTTC

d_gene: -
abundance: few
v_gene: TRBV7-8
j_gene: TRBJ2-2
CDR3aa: CASSLEGYGGELFF
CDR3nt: TGTGCCAGCAGCTTAGAAGGGTACGGCGGGGAGCTGTTTTTT

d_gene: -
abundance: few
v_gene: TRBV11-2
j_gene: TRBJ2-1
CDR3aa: CASSLDPHDEQFF
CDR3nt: TGTGCCAGCAGCTTAGACCCCCACGATGAGCAGTTCTTC

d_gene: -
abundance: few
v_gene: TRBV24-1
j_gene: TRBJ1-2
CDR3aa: CATSVGGYTF
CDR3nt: TGTGCCACCAGTGTTGGTGGCTACACCTTC

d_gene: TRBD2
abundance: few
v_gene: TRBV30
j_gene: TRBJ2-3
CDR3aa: CAWKAGGDADTQYF
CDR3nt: TGTGCCTGGAAGGCGGGAGGAGATGCAGATACGCAGTATTTT

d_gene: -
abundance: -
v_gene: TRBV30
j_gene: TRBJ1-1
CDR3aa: CAWSAVKAFF
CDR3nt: TGTGCCTGGAGTGCAGTGAAAGCTTTCTTT

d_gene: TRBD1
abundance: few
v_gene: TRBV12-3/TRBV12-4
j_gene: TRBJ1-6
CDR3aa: CASRGADRVLGSPLHF
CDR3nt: TGTGCCAGCAGGGGGGCCGACAGGGTTTTGGGTTCACCCCTCCACTTT

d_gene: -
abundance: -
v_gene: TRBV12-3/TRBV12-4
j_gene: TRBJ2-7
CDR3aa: CASSSRSSYEQYF
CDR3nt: TGTGCCAGCAGTTCACGGAGCTCCTACGAGCAGTACTTC